Listed below are T cell receptor beta chains from one sample, sequenced in a study of T cells in narcolepsy. The protocol was immunoSEQ multiplex PCR, while the TCRdb copy is restricted to in-frame clones and leaves out a portion. The data show 30,000 to 40,000 clones, approximately 86% seen once. The specimen was CD45RA- memory CD4+ T cells from PBMCs. Source of these receptors: a human donor with narcolepsy. The CDR3 runs from the conserved cysteine through the conserved F or W. D genes are given only for firm matches. Rows may omit the clone size; those that give it use once, few, many or a size class.

D gene: -; clone size: few; J gene: TRBJ1-3; V gene: TRBV6-1; CDR3 protein: CASSQGVTIYF; CDR3 DNA: TGTGCCAGCAGTCAGGGAGTCACCATATATTTT
D gene: TRBD1; clone size: -; J gene: TRBJ2-3; V gene: TRBV4-2; CDR3 protein: CASSQDGQGAADTQYF; CDR3 DNA: TGTGCCAGCAGCCAAGATGGCCAGGGGGCAGCAGATACGCAGTATTTT
D gene: -; clone size: -; J gene: TRBJ2-5; V gene: TRBV7-2; CDR3 protein: CASSLGILRGQETQYF; CDR3 DNA: TGTGCCAGCAGCTTGGGCATACTTAGGGGTCAAGAGACCCAGTACTTC
D gene: TRBD2; clone size: -; J gene: TRBJ2-1; V gene: TRBV7-8; CDR3 protein: CASSARTSGTNEQFF; CDR3 DNA: TGTGCCAGCAGCGCCCGGACTAGCGGGACCAATGAGCAGTTCTTC
D gene: -; clone size: -; J gene: TRBJ2-7; V gene: TRBV4-1; CDR3 protein: CASSQPSARSSYEQYF; CDR3 DNA: TGCGCCAGCAGCCAACCCTCGGCCAGAAGCTCCTACGAGCAGTACTTC
D gene: TRBD2; clone size: few; J gene: TRBJ2-7; V gene: TRBV7-2; CDR3 protein: CASSFSGTSIFHEQYF; CDR3 DNA: TGTGCCAGCAGCTTCTCCGGGACTAGCATTTTCCACGAGCAGTACTTC
D gene: TRBD1; clone size: -; J gene: TRBJ2-1; V gene: TRBV7-9; CDR3 protein: CASRPGTGGHEQFF; CDR3 DNA: TGTGCCAGCAGACCCGGGACAGGGGGGCATGAGCAGTTCTTC
D gene: -; clone size: -; J gene: TRBJ2-1; V gene: TRBV20-1; CDR3 protein: CSARDFEQFF; CDR3 DNA: TGCAGTGCTAGAGACTTTGAGCAGTTCTTC
D gene: -; clone size: -; J gene: TRBJ1-6; V gene: TRBV7-9; CDR3 protein: CASSLGGAENSPLHF; CDR3 DNA: TGTGCCAGCAGCTTAGGGGGAGCAGAAAATTCACCCCTCCACTTT
D gene: -; clone size: -; J gene: TRBJ2-1; V gene: TRBV27; CDR3 protein: CASRQQSLAPYNEQFF; CDR3 DNA: TGTGCCAGCAGACAGCAAAGCCTAGCGCCCTACAATGAGCAGTTCTTC
D gene: -; clone size: once; J gene: TRBJ1-2; V gene: TRBV9; CDR3 protein: CASSVAIGPGGYGYTF; CDR3 DNA: TGTGCCAGCAGCGTAGCAATTGGGCCCGGGGGCTATGGCTACACCTTC
D gene: -; clone size: -; J gene: TRBJ2-1; V gene: TRBV7-2; CDR3 protein: CAGEEGQYYNEQFF; CDR3 DNA: TGTGCCGGAGAGGAGGGACAGTATTACAATGAGCAGTTCTTC
D gene: TRBD2; clone size: -; J gene: TRBJ2-3; V gene: TRBV7-2; CDR3 protein: CASSLRAGGPSTDTQYF; CDR3 DNA: TGTGCCAGCAGCTTAAGGGCGGGAGGGCCTAGCACAGATACGCAGTATTTT
D gene: -; clone size: few; J gene: TRBJ2-3; V gene: TRBV13; CDR3 protein: CASSLWAVGGTDTQYF; CDR3 DNA: TGTGCCAGCAGCTTATGGGCAGTTGGAGGGACAGATACGCAGTATTTT
D gene: -; clone size: -; J gene: TRBJ2-5; V gene: TRBV7-3; CDR3 protein: CASSLSVASPKETQYF; CDR3 DNA: TGTGCCAGCAGCTTAAGCGTGGCGAGCCCAAAAGAGACCCAGTACTTC
D gene: -; clone size: -; J gene: TRBJ1-5; V gene: TRBV7-2; CDR3 protein: CASSFFGPNQPQHF; CDR3 DNA: TGTGCCAGCAGCTTCTTTGGCCCCAATCAGCCCCAGCATTTT
D gene: -; clone size: -; J gene: TRBJ1-3; V gene: TRBV28; CDR3 protein: CASSRIGASGNTIYF; CDR3 DNA: TGTGCCAGCAGCCGCATAGGGGCGTCCGGAAACACCATATATTTT
D gene: -; clone size: -; J gene: TRBJ2-7; V gene: TRBV6-5; CDR3 protein: CASSQPRAPSYEQYF; CDR3 DNA: TGTGCCAGCAGTCAGCCCAGGGCACCGTCCTACGAGCAGTACTTC
D gene: TRBD1; clone size: -; J gene: TRBJ1-2; V gene: TRBV7-9; CDR3 protein: CASSTQTGGNGGYTF; CDR3 DNA: TGTGCCAGCAGCACCCAGACAGGGGGAAACGGTGGCTACACCTTC
D gene: TRBD2; clone size: once; J gene: TRBJ2-5; V gene: TRBV7-8; CDR3 protein: CASSLGTSHQTQYF; CDR3 DNA: TGTGCCAGCAGCTTAGGGACTAGCCATCAGACCCAGTACTTC
D gene: -; clone size: -; J gene: TRBJ1-2; V gene: TRBV30; CDR3 protein: CAWSRGQSYGYTF; CDR3 DNA: TGTGCCTGGAGTCGAGGACAGTCCTATGGCTACACCTTC
D gene: -; clone size: -; J gene: TRBJ2-3; V gene: TRBV4-2; CDR3 protein: CASSQGLGSADTDTQYF; CDR3 DNA: TGTGCCAGCAGCCAAGGACTTGGAAGCGCCGACACAGATACGCAGTATTTT
D gene: -; clone size: -; J gene: TRBJ1-2; V gene: TRBV7-2; CDR3 protein: CASSPRVPGYTF; CDR3 DNA: TGTGCCAGCAGCCCCCGGGTGCCAGGCTACACCTTC
D gene: TRBD1; clone size: -; J gene: TRBJ2-5; V gene: TRBV4-3; CDR3 protein: CASSQTDRGRLETQYF; CDR3 DNA: TGCGCCAGCAGCCAAACAGACAGGGGGCGACTTGAGACCCAGTACTTC
D gene: -; clone size: -; J gene: TRBJ1-4; V gene: TRBV7-9; CDR3 protein: CASSLGSSTNEKLFF; CDR3 DNA: TGTGCCAGCAGCCTCGGCAGCTCAACTAATGAAAAACTGTTTTTT
D gene: TRBD2; clone size: -; J gene: TRBJ2-7; V gene: TRBV28; CDR3 protein: CASSLPLGVAGGHYEQYF; CDR3 DNA: TGTGCCAGCAGTTTACCCCTGGGGGTAGCGGGGGGGCATTACGAGCAGTACTTC
D gene: -; clone size: -; J gene: TRBJ1-4; V gene: TRBV6-6; CDR3 protein: CASRGRSGEKLFF; CDR3 DNA: TGTGCCAGCAGGGGGCGGTCCGGAGAAAAACTGTTTTTT
D gene: -; clone size: -; J gene: TRBJ1-1; V gene: TRBV19; CDR3 protein: CASINAGRGGTEAFF; CDR3 DNA: TGTGCCAGTATAAATGCGGGCAGGGGAGGCACTGAAGCTTTCTTT
D gene: -; clone size: -; J gene: TRBJ1-2; V gene: TRBV6-6; CDR3 protein: CASSEWRGYTF; CDR3 DNA: TGTGCCAGCAGTGAATGGCGTGGCTACACCTTC
D gene: -; clone size: -; J gene: TRBJ2-6; V gene: TRBV25-1; CDR3 protein: CASSEWGGANVLTF; CDR3 DNA: TGTGCCAGCAGCGAGTGGGGTGGGGCCAACGTCCTGACTTTC
D gene: -; clone size: -; J gene: TRBJ2-1; V gene: TRBV19; CDR3 protein: CASSIDRVSYNEQFF; CDR3 DNA: TGTGCCAGTAGTATAGACAGGGTCTCCTACAATGAGCAGTTCTTC
D gene: -; clone size: -; J gene: TRBJ2-7; V gene: TRBV9; CDR3 protein: CASSARDGPYEQYF; CDR3 DNA: TGTGCCAGCAGCGCCCGGGACGGTCCCTACGAGCAGTACTTC
D gene: -; clone size: -; J gene: TRBJ2-7; V gene: TRBV11-2; CDR3 protein: CASSLVNGYEQYF; CDR3 DNA: TGTGCCAGCAGCTTAGTCAACGGTTACGAGCAGTACTTC
D gene: -; clone size: -; J gene: TRBJ2-2; V gene: TRBV27; CDR3 protein: CASGSNTGELFF; CDR3 DNA: TGTGCCAGCGGATCGAACACCGGGGAGCTGTTTTTT
D gene: -; clone size: -; J gene: TRBJ2-7; V gene: TRBV6-5; CDR3 protein: CASKYGQFSYEQYF; CDR3 DNA: TGTGCCAGTAAATATGGGCAGTTCTCCTACGAGCAGTACTTC
D gene: -; clone size: -; J gene: TRBJ2-7; V gene: TRBV13; CDR3 protein: CASILQGESYEQYF; CDR3 DNA: TGTGCCAGCATCTTACAGGGAGAGTCCTACGAGCAGTACTTC
D gene: -; clone size: -; J gene: TRBJ2-7; V gene: TRBV5-4; CDR3 protein: CASSPEDGYEQYF; CDR3 DNA: TGTGCCAGCAGCCCCGAGGACGGTTACGAGCAGTACTTC
D gene: -; clone size: -; J gene: TRBJ2-7; V gene: TRBV25-1; CDR3 protein: CASSTDFTPYEQYF; CDR3 DNA: TGTGCCAGCAGTACCGATTTCACTCCCTACGAGCAGTACTTC
D gene: -; clone size: -; J gene: TRBJ1-1; V gene: TRBV28; CDR3 protein: CASSLEIWTEAFF; CDR3 DNA: TGTGCCAGCAGTTTAGAGATATGGACTGAAGCTTTCTTT
D gene: TRBD1; clone size: -; J gene: TRBJ2-3; V gene: TRBV12-5; CDR3 protein: CASGSLGGGTDTQYF; CDR3 DNA: TGTGCTAGTGGTTCCTTAGGGGGCGGGACAGATACGCAGTATTTT
D gene: -; clone size: -; J gene: TRBJ2-1; V gene: TRBV20-1; CDR3 protein: CSALPFNEQFF; CDR3 DNA: TGCAGTGCCCTACCCTTCAATGAGCAGTTCTTC
D gene: -; clone size: -; J gene: TRBJ2-7; V gene: TRBV7-8; CDR3 protein: CASSSTRPGTTQYF; CDR3 DNA: TGTGCCAGCAGCTCGACACGTCCCGGGACAACCCAGTACTTC
D gene: -; clone size: -; J gene: TRBJ2-1; V gene: TRBV5-1; CDR3 protein: CASSLAWRRVSEQFF; CDR3 DNA: TGCGCCAGCAGCTTGGCCTGGAGACGAGTTAGTGAGCAGTTCTTC
D gene: -; clone size: once; J gene: TRBJ2-1; V gene: TRBV7-3; CDR3 protein: CASSAARENEQFF; CDR3 DNA: TGTGCCAGCAGCGCCGCAAGGGAGAATGAGCAGTTCTTC
D gene: -; clone size: -; J gene: TRBJ2-3; V gene: TRBV5-1; CDR3 protein: CASSAEGPDTQYF; CDR3 DNA: TGCGCCAGCAGCGCCGAGGGACCAGATACGCAGTATTTT
D gene: TRBD1; clone size: -; J gene: TRBJ1-2; V gene: TRBV19; CDR3 protein: CASRLDRGVNYGYTF; CDR3 DNA: TGTGCCAGTAGATTGGACAGGGGAGTTAACTATGGCTACACCTTC
D gene: TRBD1; clone size: -; J gene: TRBJ1-2; V gene: TRBV6-6; CDR3 protein: CASSSGETGFYGYTF; CDR3 DNA: TGTGCCAGCAGCTCGGGGGAGACAGGGTTCTATGGCTACACCTTC
D gene: TRBD1; clone size: -; J gene: TRBJ1-1; V gene: TRBV28; CDR3 protein: CASSFGDRGNTEAFF; CDR3 DNA: TGTGCCAGCAGTTTTGGGGACAGGGGGAACACTGAAGCTTTCTTT
D gene: -; clone size: -; J gene: TRBJ2-7; V gene: TRBV29-1; CDR3 protein: CSVAGGPYEQYF; CDR3 DNA: TGCAGCGTTGCCGGAGGCCCCTACGAGCAGTACTTC
D gene: -; clone size: once; J gene: TRBJ1-2; V gene: TRBV9; CDR3 protein: CASSGSPGGYTF; CDR3 DNA: TGTGCCAGCAGCGGTAGTCCCGGAGGCTACACCTTC
D gene: -; clone size: -; J gene: TRBJ1-3; V gene: TRBV2; CDR3 protein: CASSERGLGNTIYF; CDR3 DNA: TGTGCCAGCAGTGAAAGGGGGTTAGGAAACACCATATATTTT
D gene: TRBD2; clone size: -; J gene: TRBJ2-1; V gene: TRBV11-3; CDR3 protein: CASSKRIGLAGRDEQFF; CDR3 DNA: TGTGCCAGCAGCAAGAGGATAGGACTAGCGGGGAGAGATGAGCAGTTCTTC
D gene: TRBD2; clone size: once; J gene: TRBJ2-2; V gene: TRBV28; CDR3 protein: CASSTSGRGPRELFF; CDR3 DNA: TGTGCCAGCAGTACCTCCGGGAGGGGCCCTCGGGAGCTGTTTTTT
D gene: -; clone size: once; J gene: TRBJ2-7; V gene: TRBV7-8; CDR3 protein: CASSRGVSYEQYF; CDR3 DNA: TGTGCCAGCAGCCGGGGCGTCTCCTACGAGCAGTACTTC
D gene: TRBD2; clone size: -; J gene: TRBJ2-4; V gene: TRBV15; CDR3 protein: CATSRRSGRAGGLDIQYF; CDR3 DNA: TGTGCCACCAGCAGACGTAGCGGGAGGGCCGGTGGATTGGACATTCAGTACTTC
D gene: -; clone size: -; J gene: TRBJ2-7; V gene: TRBV7-2; CDR3 protein: CAIRGSGSSYEQYF; CDR3 DNA: TGTGCCATCAGAGGTTCAGGAAGCTCCTACGAGCAGTACTTC
D gene: -; clone size: once; J gene: TRBJ2-7; V gene: TRBV18; CDR3 protein: CASSPSPILYEQYF; CDR3 DNA: TGTGCCAGCTCACCATCCCCTATACTTTACGAGCAGTACTTC